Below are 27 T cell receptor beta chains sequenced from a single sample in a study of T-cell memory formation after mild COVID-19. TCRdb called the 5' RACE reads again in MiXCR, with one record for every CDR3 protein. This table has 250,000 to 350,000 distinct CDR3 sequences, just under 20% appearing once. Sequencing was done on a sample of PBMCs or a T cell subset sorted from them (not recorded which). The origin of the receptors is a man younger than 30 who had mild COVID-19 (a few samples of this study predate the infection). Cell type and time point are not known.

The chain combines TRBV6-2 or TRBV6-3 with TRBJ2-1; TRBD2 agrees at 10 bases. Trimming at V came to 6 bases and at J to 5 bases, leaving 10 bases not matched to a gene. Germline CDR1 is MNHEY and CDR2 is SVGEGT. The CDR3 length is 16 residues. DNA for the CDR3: TGTGCCAGCAGCCGCATGGCAGCGGGGGGGCACAATGAGCAGTTCTTC. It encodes CASSRMAAGGHNEQFF.

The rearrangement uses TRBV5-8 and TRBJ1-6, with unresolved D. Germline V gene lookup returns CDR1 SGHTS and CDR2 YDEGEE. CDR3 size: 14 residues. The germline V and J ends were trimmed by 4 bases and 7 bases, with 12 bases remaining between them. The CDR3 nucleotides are TGTGCCAGCAGCCACGTGTACGGGAATTCACCCCTCCACTTT. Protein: CASSHVYGNSPLHF. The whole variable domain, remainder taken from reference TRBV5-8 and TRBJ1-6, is EAGVTQSPTHLIKTRGQQATLRCSPISGHTSVYWYQQALGLGLQFLLWYDEGEERNRGNFPPRFSGRQFPNYSSELNVNALELEDSALYLCASSHVYGNSPLHFGNGTRLTVT.

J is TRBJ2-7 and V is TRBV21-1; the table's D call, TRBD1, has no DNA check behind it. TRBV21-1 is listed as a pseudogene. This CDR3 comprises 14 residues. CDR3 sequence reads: CASSVQGVSYEQYF. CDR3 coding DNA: TGTGCCAGCAGCGTACAGGGGGTCTCCTACGAGCAGTACTTC.

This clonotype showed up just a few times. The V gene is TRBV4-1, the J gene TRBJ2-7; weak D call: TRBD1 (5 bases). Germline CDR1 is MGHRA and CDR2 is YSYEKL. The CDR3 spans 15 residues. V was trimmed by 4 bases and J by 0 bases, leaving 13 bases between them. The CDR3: CASSRSIQASYEQYF. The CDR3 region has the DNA TGCGCCAGCAGCCGAAGTATACAGGCCTCCTACGAGCAGTACTTC.

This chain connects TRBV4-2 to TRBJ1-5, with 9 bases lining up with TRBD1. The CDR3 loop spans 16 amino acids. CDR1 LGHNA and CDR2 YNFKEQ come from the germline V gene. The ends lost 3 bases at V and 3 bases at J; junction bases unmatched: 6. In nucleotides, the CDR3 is TGTGCCAGCAGCCAGGGGGGGGACAGGGACAATCAGCCCCAGCATTTT. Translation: CASSQGGDRDNQPQHF.

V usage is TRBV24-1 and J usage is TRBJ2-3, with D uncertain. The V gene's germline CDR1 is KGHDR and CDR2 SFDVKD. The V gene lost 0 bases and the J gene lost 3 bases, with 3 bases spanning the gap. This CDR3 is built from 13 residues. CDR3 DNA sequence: TGTGCCACCAGTGATTTGAATACAGATACGCAGTATTTT. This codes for CATSDLNTDTQYF.

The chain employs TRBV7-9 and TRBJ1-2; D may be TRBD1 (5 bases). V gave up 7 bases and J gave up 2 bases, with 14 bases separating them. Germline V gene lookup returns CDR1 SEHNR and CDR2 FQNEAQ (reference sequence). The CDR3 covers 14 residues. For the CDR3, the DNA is TGTGCCAGCACCACGGGGGGGGACAACTATGGCTACACCTTC. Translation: CASTTGGDNYGYTF.

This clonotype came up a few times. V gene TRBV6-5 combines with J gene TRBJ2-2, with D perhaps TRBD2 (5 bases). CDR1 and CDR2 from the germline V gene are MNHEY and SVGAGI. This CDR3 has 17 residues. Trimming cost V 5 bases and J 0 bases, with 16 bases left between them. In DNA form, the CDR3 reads TGTGCCAGCAGTCCCGGAGGCGGGTACGCGAACACCGGGGAGCTGTTTTTT. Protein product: CASSPGGGYANTGELFF.

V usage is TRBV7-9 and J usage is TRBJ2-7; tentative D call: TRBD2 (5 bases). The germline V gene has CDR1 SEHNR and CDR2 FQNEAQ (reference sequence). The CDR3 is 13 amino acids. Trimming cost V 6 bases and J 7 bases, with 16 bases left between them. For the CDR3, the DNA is TGTGCCAGCAGTACGAATTGGCCGGGGGAGCAGTACTTC. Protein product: CASSTNWPGEQYF.

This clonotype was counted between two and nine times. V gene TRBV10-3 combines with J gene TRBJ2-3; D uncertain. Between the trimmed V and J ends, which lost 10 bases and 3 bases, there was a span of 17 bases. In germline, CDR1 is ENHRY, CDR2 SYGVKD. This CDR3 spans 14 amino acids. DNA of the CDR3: TGTGCCACCCGTCTAAGGGAAGGTACAGATACGCAGTATTTT. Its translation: CATRLREGTDTQYF.

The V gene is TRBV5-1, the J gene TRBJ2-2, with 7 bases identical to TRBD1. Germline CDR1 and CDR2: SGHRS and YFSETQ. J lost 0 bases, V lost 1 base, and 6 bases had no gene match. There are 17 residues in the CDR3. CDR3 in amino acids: CASSLSGGRPNTGELFF. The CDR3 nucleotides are TGCGCCAGCAGCTTGTCAGGGGGAAGACCGAACACCGGGGAGCTGTTTTTT.

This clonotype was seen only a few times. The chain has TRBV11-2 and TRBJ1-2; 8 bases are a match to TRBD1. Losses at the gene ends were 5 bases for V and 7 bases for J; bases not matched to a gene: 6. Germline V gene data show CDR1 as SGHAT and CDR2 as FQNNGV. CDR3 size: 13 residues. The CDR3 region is CASSPQGDGGYTF. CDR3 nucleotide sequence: TGTGCCAGCAGCCCACAGGGGGATGGTGGCTACACCTTC.

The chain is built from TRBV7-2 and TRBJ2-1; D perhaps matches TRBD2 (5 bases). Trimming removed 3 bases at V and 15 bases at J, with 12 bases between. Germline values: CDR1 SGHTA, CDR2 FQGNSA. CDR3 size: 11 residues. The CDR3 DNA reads TGTGCCAGCAGCTTGTCGACGGGGAGGTTCTTC. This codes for CASSLSTGRFF.

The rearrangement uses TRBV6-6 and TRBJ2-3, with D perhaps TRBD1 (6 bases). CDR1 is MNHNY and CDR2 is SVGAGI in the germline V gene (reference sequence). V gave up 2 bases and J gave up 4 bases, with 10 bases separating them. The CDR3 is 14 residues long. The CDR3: CASSYPGQPDTQYF. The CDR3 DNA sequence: TGTGCCAGCAGTTACCCCGGACAGCCAGATACGCAGTATTTT.

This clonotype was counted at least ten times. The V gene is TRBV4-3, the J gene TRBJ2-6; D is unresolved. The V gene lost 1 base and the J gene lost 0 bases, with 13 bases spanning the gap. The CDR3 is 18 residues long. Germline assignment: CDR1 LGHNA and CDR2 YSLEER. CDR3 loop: CASSQVPPRSSGANVLTF. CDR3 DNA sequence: TGCGCCAGCAGCCAAGTCCCCCCTCGATCCTCTGGGGCCAACGTCCTGACTTTC.

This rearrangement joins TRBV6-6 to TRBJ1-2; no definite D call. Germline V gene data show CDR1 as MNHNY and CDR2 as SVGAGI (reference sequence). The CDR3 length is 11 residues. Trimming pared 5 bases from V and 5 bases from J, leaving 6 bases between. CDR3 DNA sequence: TGTGCCAGCAGTCGTGATTATGGCTACACCTTC. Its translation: CASSRDYGYTF.

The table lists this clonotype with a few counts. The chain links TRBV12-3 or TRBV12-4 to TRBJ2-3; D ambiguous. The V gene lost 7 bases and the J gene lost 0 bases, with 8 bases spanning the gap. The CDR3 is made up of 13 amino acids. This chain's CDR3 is CASKADSTDTQYF. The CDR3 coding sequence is TGTGCCAGCAAAGCAGATAGCACAGATACGCAGTATTTT.

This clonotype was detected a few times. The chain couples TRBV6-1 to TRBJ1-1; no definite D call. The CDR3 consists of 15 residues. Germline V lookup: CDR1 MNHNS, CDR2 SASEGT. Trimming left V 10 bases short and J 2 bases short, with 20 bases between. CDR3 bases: TGTGCCACCCGGTTCGTTCCAGAAATTAACACTGAAGCTTTCTTT. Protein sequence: CATRFVPEINTEAFF.

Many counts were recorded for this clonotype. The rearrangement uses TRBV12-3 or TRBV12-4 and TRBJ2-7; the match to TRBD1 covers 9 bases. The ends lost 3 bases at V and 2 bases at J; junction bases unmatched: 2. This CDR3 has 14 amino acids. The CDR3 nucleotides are TGTGCCAGCAGTTTTAGACAGGGGGCCTACGAGCAGTACTTC. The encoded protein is CASSFRQGAYEQYF.

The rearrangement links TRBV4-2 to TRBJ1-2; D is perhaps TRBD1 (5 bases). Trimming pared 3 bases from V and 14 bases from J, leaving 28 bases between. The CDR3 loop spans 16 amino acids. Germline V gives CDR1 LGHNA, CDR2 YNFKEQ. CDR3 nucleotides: TGTGCCAGCAGCCAGGGAACCGGGACGGCCTACTATGTGGGGACCTTC. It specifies CASSQGTGTAYYVGTF.

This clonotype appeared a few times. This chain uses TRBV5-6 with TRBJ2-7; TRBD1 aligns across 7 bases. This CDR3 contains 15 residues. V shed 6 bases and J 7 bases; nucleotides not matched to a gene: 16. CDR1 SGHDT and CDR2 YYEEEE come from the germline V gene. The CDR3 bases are TGTGCCAGCAACTCTTGGGCAGGGGGTATGAGTGAGCAGTACGTC. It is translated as CASNSWAGGMSEQYV.

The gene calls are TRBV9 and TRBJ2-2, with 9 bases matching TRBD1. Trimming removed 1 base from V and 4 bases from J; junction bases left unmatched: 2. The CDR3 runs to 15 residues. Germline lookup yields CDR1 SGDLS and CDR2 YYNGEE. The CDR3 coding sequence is TGTGCCAGCAGCGTAACAGGGGGCCTCACCGGGGAGCTGTTTTTT. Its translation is CASSVTGGLTGELFF. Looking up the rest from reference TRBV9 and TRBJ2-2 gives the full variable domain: DSGVTQTPKHLITATGQRVTLRCSPRSGDLSVYWYQQSLDQGLQFLIQYYNGEERAKGNILERFSAQQFPDLHSELNLSSLELGDSALYFCASSVTGGLTGELFFGEGSRLTVL.

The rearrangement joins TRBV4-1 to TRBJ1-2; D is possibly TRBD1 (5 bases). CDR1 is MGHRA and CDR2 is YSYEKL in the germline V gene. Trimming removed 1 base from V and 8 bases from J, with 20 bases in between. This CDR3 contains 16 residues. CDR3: CASSQVGEGAKGGYTF. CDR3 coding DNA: TGCGCCAGCAGCCAAGTGGGTGAAGGGGCGAAAGGCGGCTACACCTTC.

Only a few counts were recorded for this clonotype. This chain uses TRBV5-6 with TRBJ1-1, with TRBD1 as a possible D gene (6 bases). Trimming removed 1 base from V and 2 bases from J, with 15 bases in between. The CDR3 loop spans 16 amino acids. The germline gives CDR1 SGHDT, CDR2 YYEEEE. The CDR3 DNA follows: TGTGCCAGCAGCTTGAGTCTGGGCAGGGGCAACACTGAAGCTTTCTTT. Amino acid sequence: CASSLSLGRGNTEAFF.

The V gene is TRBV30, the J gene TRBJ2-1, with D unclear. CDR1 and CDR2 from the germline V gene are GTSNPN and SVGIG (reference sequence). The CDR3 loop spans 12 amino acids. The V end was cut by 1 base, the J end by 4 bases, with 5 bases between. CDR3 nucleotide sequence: TGTGCCTGGAGTGGTCCGTACAATGAGCAGTTCTTC. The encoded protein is CAWSGPYNEQFF.

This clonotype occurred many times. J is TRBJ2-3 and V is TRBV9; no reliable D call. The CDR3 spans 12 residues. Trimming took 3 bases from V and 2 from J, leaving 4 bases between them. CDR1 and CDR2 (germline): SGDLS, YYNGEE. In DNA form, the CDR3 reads TGTGCCAGCAGCGGGGTCACAGATACGCAGTATTTT. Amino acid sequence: CASSGVTDTQYF. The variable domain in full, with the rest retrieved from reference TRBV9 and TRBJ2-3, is DSGVTQTPKHLITATGQRVTLRCSPRSGDLSVYWYQQSLDQGLQFLIQYYNGEERAKGNILERFSAQQFPDLHSELNLSSLELGDSALYFCASSGVTDTQYFGPGTRLTVL.

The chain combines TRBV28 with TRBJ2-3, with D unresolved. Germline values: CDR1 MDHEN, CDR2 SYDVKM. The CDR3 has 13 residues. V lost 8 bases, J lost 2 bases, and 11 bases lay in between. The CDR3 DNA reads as TGTGCCAGCCTAAGGGCCAACACAGATACGCAGTATTTT. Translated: CASLRANTDTQYF.